Sequencing of this T cell receptor beta chain was carried out in a study of CXCR3-negative and CXCR3-positive naive CD8 T cells. Study results and caveats: Relative to CXCR3-negative naive cells, CXCR3-positive naive cells had more hydrophobic TRB CDR3s. Whereas both naive subsets had comparably high diversity, memory CD8+ cells had much lower diversity.

This CDR3 contains 15 residues. The germline V gene has CDR1 ENHRY and CDR2 SYGVKD. Turning to this clonotype: Its specificity is unknown.

UMI-labeled TRB cDNA libraries were prepared by 5' RACE. TCRdb reprocessed the 5' RACE reads; each CDR3 protein has one entry and no DNA is given. This repertoire includes 75,000 to 90,000 distinct CDR3 sequences. The sample comprised naive CXCR3+ CD8+ T cells from blood. The subset: CD45RO-CCR7+CD27+CD95- naive CD8+ T cells expressing CXCR3 (TNR3+). The chain links TRBV10-3 to TRBJ1-1; TCRdb calls TRBD1, which cannot be checked without DNA. The source is a human donor in good health. Some clones in this sample may be carry-over from other donors' samples. The CDR3: CAISDPGQGWTEAFF.